This T cell receptor beta chain was found in a study of beta chain features in type 1 diabetes. Sequenced material consisted of expressed TCRB transcripts (all of the isolated RNA was reverse transcribed). The repertoire was sequenced with immunoSEQ multiplex PCR; TCRdb's copy has only in-frame clones and lacks some. The sample has 250,000 to 300,000 clones, 20% to 25% seen once; the top ten hold about 0.012%. Germline CDR1 is MNHEY and CDR2 is SMNVEV (reference sequence). V dropped 2 bases and J dropped 5; count of bases not matched to a gene: 2. This CDR3 has 15 amino acids. With regard to this clone: Its target is unknown.

General study points: Shortening that was moderate but significant affected the TCRB CDR3s of Type 1 diabetes patients in all four CD4+ subsets.

This chain links TRBV27 with TRBJ2-1; 11 bases map to TRBD2. Specimen: naive CD4+ T cells from blood. The source of this sequence is a woman in her 30s with type 1 diabetes. The CDR3 sequence is CASSLGTSGDNEQFF. The CDR3 DNA reads as TGTGCCAGCAGTTTAGGGACTAGCGGCGACAATGAGCAGTTCTTC.